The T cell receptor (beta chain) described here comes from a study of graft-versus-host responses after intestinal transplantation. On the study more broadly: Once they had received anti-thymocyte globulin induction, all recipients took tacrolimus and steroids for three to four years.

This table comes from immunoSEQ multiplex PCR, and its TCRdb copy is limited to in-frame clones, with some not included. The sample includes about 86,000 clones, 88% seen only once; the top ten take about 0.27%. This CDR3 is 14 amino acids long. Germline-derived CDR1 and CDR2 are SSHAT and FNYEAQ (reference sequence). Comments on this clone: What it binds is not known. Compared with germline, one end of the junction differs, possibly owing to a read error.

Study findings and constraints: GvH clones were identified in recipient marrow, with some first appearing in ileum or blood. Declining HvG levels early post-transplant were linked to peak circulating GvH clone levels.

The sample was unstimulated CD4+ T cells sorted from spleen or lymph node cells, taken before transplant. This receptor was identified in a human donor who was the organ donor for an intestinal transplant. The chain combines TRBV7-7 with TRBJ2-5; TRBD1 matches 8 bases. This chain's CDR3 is CASSSTGVQETQYF. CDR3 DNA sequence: TGTGCTAGCAGCTCGACAGGGGTTCAAGAGACCCAGTACTTC.